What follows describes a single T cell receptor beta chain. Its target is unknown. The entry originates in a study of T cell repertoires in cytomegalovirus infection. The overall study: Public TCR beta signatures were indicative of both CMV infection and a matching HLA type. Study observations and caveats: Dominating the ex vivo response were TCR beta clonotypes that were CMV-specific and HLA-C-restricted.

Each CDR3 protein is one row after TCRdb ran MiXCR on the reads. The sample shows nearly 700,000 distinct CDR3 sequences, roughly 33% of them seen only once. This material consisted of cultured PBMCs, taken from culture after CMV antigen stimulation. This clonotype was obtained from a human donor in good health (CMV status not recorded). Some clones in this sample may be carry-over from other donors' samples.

The CDR3 coding sequence is TGTGCCACCAGCAGAGATGGGGGGCAGAACACTGAAGCTTTCTTT. Translation: CATSRDGGQNTEAFF. The chain has TRBV15 and TRBJ1-1; perhaps TRBD1 as D (6 bases). CDR3 length: 15 residues. Trimming took 0 bases from V and 1 from J, leaving 9 bases between them. Germline CDR1 LNHNV, CDR2 YYDKDF (reference sequence).